This TCR beta chain was identified during a study of human T cells and chemical hapten exposure. Study in general: The study lasted about 24 weeks, and patients were dosed weekly with diphenylcyclopropenone on the scalp throughout.

TCRdb re-called the RACE reads through MiXCR, storing one row per CDR3 protein. The sample comprises roughly 120,000 distinct CDR3 sequences, roughly a tenth of which are singletons, and approximately 3% rests with the top ten. Time point defined: patch test 2, 6 weeks after DPC sensitization. As to treatment: therapeutic diphenylcyclopropenone sensitization with weekly scalp DPC. Study results and caveats: With regard to DPC sensitization, TCRs above 1 in 1000 frequency did not change.

This clonotype showed up many times. Its specificity is not known. The CDR3 is 17 amino acids. Germline V lookup: CDR1 SEHNR, CDR2 FQNEAQ (reference sequence). J gave up 6 bases and V 5 bases, and 17 bases lay outside the gene matches. The V gene is TRBV7-9, the J gene TRBJ1-2; 8 positions agree with TRBD1. This material consisted of whole blood, taken in connection with sensitization to the hapten diphenylcyclopropenone (DPC). The TCR sequence derives from a middle-aged woman with alopecia areata. Some clones in this sample may be carry-over from other donors' samples. The CDR3 bases are TGTGCCAGCAGCCCCGCCAATGGGAACAGGGGGGTTGATGGCTACACCTTC. This sequence encodes CASSPANGNRGVDGYTF.